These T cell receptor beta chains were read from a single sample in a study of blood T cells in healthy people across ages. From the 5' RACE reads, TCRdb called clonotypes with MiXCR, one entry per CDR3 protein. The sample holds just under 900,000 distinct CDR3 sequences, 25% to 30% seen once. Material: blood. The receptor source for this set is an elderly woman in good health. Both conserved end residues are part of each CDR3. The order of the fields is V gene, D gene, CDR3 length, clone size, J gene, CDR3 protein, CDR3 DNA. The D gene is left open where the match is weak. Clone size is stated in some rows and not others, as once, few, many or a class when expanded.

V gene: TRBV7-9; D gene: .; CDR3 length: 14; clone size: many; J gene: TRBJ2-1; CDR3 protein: CASSPKGSYNEQFF; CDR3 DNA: TGTGCCAGCAGCCCCAAGGGTTCCTACAATGAGCAGTTCTTC
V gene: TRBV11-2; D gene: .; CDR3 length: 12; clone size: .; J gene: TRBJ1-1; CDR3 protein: CASSSGYPEAFF; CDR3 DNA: TGTGCCAGCAGCTCCGGTTACCCTGAAGCTTTCTTT
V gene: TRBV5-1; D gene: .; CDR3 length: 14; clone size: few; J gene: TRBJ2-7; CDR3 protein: CASSPEGADLGQYF; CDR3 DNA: TGCGCCAGCAGCCCGGAGGGGGCGGACCTCGGGCAGTACTTC
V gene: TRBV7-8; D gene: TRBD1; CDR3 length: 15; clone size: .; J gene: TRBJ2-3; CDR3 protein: CASSWRTGGRDAQYF; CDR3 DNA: TGTGCCAGCAGCTGGAGGACAGGGGGCAGAGATGCGCAGTATTTT
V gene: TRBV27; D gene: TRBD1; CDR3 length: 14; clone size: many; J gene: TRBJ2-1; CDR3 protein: CASNTRQGSNEQFF; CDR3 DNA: TGTGCCAGCAACACACGACAGGGGAGCAATGAGCAGTTCTTC
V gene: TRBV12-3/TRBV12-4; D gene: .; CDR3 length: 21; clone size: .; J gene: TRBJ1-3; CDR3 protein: CASSLWRVLRVTIRSGNTIYF; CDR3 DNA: TGTGCCAGCAGTTTATGGCGTGTGCTCAGGGTCACAATACGGTCTGGAAACACCATATATTTT
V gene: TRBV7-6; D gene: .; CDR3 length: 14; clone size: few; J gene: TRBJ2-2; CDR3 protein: CASSLVPDTGELFF; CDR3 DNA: TGTGCCAGCAGCTTAGTTCCCGACACCGGGGAGCTGTTTTTT
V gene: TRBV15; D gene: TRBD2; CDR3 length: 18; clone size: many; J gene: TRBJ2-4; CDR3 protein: CATSRDEDSGLFGNIQYF; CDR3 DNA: TGTGCCACCAGCAGAGATGAGGATAGCGGGCTCTTTGGAAACATTCAGTACTTC
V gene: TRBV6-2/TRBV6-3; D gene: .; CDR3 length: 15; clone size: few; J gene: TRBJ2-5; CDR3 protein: CASSYSQGIQETQYF; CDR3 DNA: TGTGCCAGCAGTTACTCACAGGGAATTCAAGAGACCCAGTACTTC
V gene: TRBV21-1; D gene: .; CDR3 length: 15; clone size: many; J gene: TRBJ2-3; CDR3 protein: CASYGTSGSTDTQYF; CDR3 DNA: TGTGCCAGCTACGGGACTAGCGGGAGCACAGATACGCAGTATTTT
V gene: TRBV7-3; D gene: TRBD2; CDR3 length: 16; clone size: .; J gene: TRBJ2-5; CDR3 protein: CASSLRGGDIQETQYF; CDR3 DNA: TGTGCCAGCAGCCTACGGGGAGGGGATATCCAAGAGACCCAGTACTTC
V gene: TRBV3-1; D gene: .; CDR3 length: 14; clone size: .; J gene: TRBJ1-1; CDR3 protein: CASSQDMTDRRAFF; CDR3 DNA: TGTGCCAGCAGCCAAGATATGACCGACCGAAGGGCTTTCTTT
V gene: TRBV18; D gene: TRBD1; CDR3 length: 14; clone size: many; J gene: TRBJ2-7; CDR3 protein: CASSPGQGVYEQYF; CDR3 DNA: TGTGCCAGCAGCCCTGGACAGGGGGTATACGAGCAGTACTTC
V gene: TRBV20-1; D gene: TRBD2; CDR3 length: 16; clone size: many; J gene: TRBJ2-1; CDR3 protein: CSAPGLAGGSYNEQFF; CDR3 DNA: TGCAGTGCTCCGGGACTAGCGGGGGGGTCTTACAATGAGCAGTTCTTC
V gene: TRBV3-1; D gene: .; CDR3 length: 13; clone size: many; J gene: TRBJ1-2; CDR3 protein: CASSQGGGRGYTF; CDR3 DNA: TGTGCCAGCAGCCAAGGGGGAGGCAGAGGCTACACCTTC
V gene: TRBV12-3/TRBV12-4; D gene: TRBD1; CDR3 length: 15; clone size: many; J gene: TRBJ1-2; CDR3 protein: CASSSRDRNGYGYTF; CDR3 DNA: TGTGCCAGCAGTTCCCGGGACAGGAATGGCTATGGCTACACCTTC
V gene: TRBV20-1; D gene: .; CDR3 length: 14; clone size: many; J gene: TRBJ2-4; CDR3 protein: CSAVLARGKNIQYF; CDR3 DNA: TGCAGTGCTGTACTAGCAAGAGGGAAAAACATTCAGTACTTC
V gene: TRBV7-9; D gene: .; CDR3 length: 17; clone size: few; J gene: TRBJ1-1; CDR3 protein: CASRNRVQGPMNTEAFF; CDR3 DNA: TGTGCCAGCAGGAACCGAGTTCAGGGGCCAATGAACACTGAAGCTTTCTTT
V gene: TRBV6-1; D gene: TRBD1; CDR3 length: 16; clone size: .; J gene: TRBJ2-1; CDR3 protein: CASSATGTGFCNEQFF; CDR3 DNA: TGTGCCAGCAGTGCGACCGGGACAGGATTTTGCAATGAGCAGTTCTTC
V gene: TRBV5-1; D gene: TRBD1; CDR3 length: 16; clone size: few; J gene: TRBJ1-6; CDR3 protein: CASSFYLTGSNSPLHF; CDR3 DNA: TGCGCCAGCAGCTTCTACTTGACAGGGTCGAATTCACCCCTCCACTTT
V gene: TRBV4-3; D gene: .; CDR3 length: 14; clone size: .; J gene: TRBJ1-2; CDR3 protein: CASSQVQVSRGYTF; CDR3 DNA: TGCGCCAGCAGCCAAGTTCAGGTGTCACGGGGCTACACCTTC
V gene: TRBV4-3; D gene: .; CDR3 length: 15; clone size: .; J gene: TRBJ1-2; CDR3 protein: CASSPADGFNYGYTF; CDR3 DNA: TGCGCCAGCAGCCCAGCCGACGGATTTAACTATGGCTACACCTTC
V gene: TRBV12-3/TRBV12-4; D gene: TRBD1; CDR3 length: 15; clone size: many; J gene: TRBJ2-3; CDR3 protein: CASSVQGAALDTQYF; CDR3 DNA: TGTGCCAGCAGCGTACAGGGGGCGGCGTTGGATACGCAGTATTTT
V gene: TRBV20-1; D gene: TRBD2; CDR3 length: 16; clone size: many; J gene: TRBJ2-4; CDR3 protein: CSAPGGRGGVKNIQYF; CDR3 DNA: TGCAGTGCCCCCGGAGGACGGGGGGGCGTCAAAAACATTCAGTACTTC
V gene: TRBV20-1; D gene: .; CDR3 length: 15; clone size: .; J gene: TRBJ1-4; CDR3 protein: CSAAGEEVSNEKPFF; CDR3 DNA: TGCAGTGCGGCGGGGGAGGAAGTGTCTAATGAAAAACCGTTTTTT
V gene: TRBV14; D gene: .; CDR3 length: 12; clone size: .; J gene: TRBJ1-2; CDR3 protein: CASSYPHYGYTF; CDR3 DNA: TGTGCCAGCAGCTATCCCCACTATGGCTACACCTTC
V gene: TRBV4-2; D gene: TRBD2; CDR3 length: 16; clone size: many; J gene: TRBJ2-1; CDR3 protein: CASSQALAGGLNEQFF; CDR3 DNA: TGTGCCAGCAGCCAAGCCCTAGCGGGGGGACTCAATGAGCAGTTCTTC
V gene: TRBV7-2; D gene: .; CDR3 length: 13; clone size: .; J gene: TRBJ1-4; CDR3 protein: CANSLGRDEKLFF; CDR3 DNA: TGTGCCAACAGCTTGGGGAGGGATGAAAAACTGTTTTTT
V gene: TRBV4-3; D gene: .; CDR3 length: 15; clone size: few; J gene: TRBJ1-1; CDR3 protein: CASSQEGLLNTEAFF; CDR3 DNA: TGCGCCAGCAGCCAAGAGGGCCTGCTGAACACTGAAGCTTTCTTT
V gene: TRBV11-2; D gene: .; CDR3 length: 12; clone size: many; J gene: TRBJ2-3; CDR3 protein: CASSSPRNTQYF; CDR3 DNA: TGTGCCAGCAGCTCCCCACGAAATACGCAGTATTTT
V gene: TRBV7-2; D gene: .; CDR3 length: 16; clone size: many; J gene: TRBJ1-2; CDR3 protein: CASSPYTVDSNYGYTF; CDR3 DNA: TGTGCCAGCAGCCCCTACACCGTCGACAGTAACTATGGCTACACCTTC
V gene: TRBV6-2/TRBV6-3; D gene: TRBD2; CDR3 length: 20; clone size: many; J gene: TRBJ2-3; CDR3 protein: CASSYPILAGAEQMSDTQYF; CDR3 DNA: TGTGCCAGCAGTTACCCCATCCTAGCGGGGGCCGAACAAATGTCAGATACGCAGTATTTT
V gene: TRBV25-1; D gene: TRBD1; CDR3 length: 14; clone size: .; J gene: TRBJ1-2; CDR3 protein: CASRSQDRVSGYTF; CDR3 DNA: TGTGCCAGCAGAAGCCAGGACAGGGTATCTGGCTACACCTTC
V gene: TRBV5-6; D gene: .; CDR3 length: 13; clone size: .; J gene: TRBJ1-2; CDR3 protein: CASSRAGSDGYTF; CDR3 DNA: TGTGCCAGCAGCCGAGCAGGTTCAGATGGCTACACCTTC
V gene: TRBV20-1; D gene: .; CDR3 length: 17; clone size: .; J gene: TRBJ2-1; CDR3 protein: CSARSALGRIDYNEQFF; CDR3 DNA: TGCAGTGCTAGATCTGCACTTGGAAGAATTGACTACAATGAGCAGTTCTTC